Listed below are T cell receptor beta chains from one sample, sequenced in a study of blood T cell repertoires in COVID-19. The table came from immunoSEQ multiplex PCR; TCRdb's copy has only in-frame clones and leaves some out. The data contain about 190,000 clones, about 85% of them singletons. The sample comprised peripheral blood. The source of these receptors is a man aged 30 to 39 with acute or convalescent COVID-19. Both conserved end residues are part of each CDR3. The D gene is left open where the match is weak. Clone size appears in some rows only: once, few, many, or a class for an expanded clone.

>TRBV2|TRBJ2-5|.|TRBD2
CASSELGGLAGSQYF
TGTGCCAGCAGTGAACTTGGGGGGCTAGCGGGGTCCCAGTACTTC
>TRBV5-1|TRBJ2-1|.|.
CASSLGASYNEQFF
TGCGCCAGCAGCTTGGGAGCTTCCTACAATGAGCAGTTCTTC
>TRBV30|TRBJ1-6|.|.
CAWTSLSSYNSPLHF
TGTGCCTGGACTAGCCTGAGCTCCTATAATTCACCCCTCCACTTT
>TRBV6-5|TRBJ1-1|.|.
CASSRQWEAFF
TGTGCCAGCAGTAGACAGTGGGAAGCTTTCTTT
>TRBV30|TRBJ1-1|once|TRBD1
CAWVFPDRGNTEAFF
TGTGCCTGGGTCTTTCCGGACAGGGGTAACACTGAAGCTTTCTTT
>TRBV5-6|TRBJ2-7|.|.
CASSRIPRVTYEQYF
TGTGCCAGCAGCCGGATCCCCCGGGTCACCTACGAGCAGTACTTC
>TRBV6-5|TRBJ2-3|.|.
CASSYSKAILAQYF
TGTGCCAGCAGTTACTCGAAGGCAATCCTAGCGCAGTATTTT
>TRBV6-5|TRBJ2-7|.|TRBD2
CASSSKGLAGGYEQYF
TGTGCCAGCAGTTCCAAAGGACTAGCGGGAGGGTACGAGCAGTACTTC
>TRBV6-1|TRBJ1-5|.|.
CASSDPRKNQPQHF
TGTGCCAGCAGTGACCCGCGGAAGAATCAGCCCCAGCATTTT
>TRBV30|TRBJ2-5|.|.
CAWSRGRQTQYF
TGTGCCTGGAGTCGGGGGAGGCAGACCCAGTACTTC
>TRBV15|TRBJ1-2|.|TRBD1
CATSRGWTGDIRYGYTF
TGTGCCACCAGCAGAGGATGGACAGGGGACATCCGTTATGGCTACACCTTC
>TRBV5-1|TRBJ2-3|.|.
CASSFPGTDTQYF
TGCGCCAGCAGCTTCCCAGGCACAGATACGCAGTATTTT
>TRBV29-1|TRBJ2-1|once|TRBD2
CSGLLAGGPRSYNEQFF
TGCAGCGGTCTCCTAGCGGGAGGGCCTAGGTCCTACAATGAGCAGTTCTTC
>TRBV27|TRBJ1-5|.|TRBD1
CASSSAMTGAQPQHF
TGTGCCAGCAGTTCCGCAATGACAGGGGCCCAGCCCCAGCATTTT
>TRBV2|TRBJ1-5|.|.
CASSEMAAAPYQPQHF
TGTGCCAGCAGTGAAATGGCGGCAGCGCCGTATCAGCCCCAGCATTTT
>TRBV7-2|TRBJ2-3|.|TRBD2
CASSNRASGRGLDTQYF
TGTGCCAGCAGCAACCGGGCTAGCGGGAGGGGTTTAGATACGCAGTATTTT
>TRBV27|TRBJ1-2|.|.
CASSLGQNYGYTF
TGTGCCAGCAGTTTGGGGCAGAACTATGGCTACACCTTC
>TRBV9|TRBJ1-1|.|TRBD1
CASSVDRWNTEAFF
TGTGCCAGCAGCGTGGACAGGTGGAACACTGAAGCTTTCTTT
>TRBV5-6|TRBJ2-1|.|TRBD2
CASRPGLAGVAEQFF
TGTGCCAGCAGACCGGGACTAGCGGGAGTAGCTGAGCAGTTCTTC
>TRBV7-8|TRBJ2-2|.|TRBD2
CASSLVLAGGGELFF
TGTGCCAGCAGCTTAGTCCTAGCGGGGGGAGGGGAGCTGTTTTTT
>TRBV28|TRBJ1-5|.|.
CALGGGQPQHF
TGTGCCCTGGGGGGGGGACAGCCCCAGCATTTT
>TRBV18|TRBJ1-2|.|.
CASSPPSGLYGYTF
TGTGCCAGCTCACCACCGTCGGGACTTTATGGCTACACCTTC
>TRBV7-2|TRBJ2-3|.|TRBD2
CASSITGTNTDTQYF
TGTGCCAGCAGCATCACCGGGACTAACACAGATACGCAGTATTTT
>TRBV24-1|TRBJ2-2|few|TRBD2
CATSTGLAGGELFF
TGTGCCACCAGTACGGGACTAGCTGGCGGGGAGCTGTTTTTT
>TRBV5-1|TRBJ1-6|.|TRBD1
CASSASPGTGTRSPLHF
TGCGCCAGCAGCGCAAGTCCCGGGACAGGAACGAGATCACCCCTCCACTTT
>TRBV5-1|TRBJ1-2|.|.
CASSLVNYGYTF
TGCGCCAGCAGCTTGGTAAACTATGGCTACACCTTC
>TRBV7-2|TRBJ1-5|.|.
CASSLAQGSNQPQHF
TGTGCCAGCAGCCTTGCTCAGGGTAGCAATCAGCCCCAGCATTTT
>TRBV5-4|TRBJ2-1|.|TRBD2
CASSLVSSGSFSYNEQFF
TGTGCCAGCAGCTTGGTTAGTAGCGGGAGTTTTTCCTACAATGAGCAGTTCTTC
>TRBV5-3|TRBJ2-2|.|.
CARSLVVGRDTGELFF
TGTGCCAGAAGCTTGGTTGTAGGGCGGGACACCGGGGAGCTGTTTTTT
>TRBV18|TRBJ2-3|.|TRBD2
CASFLPGLASTDTQYF
TGTGCCAGTTTCCTACCGGGACTAGCGAGCACAGATACGCAGTATTTT
>TRBV2|TRBJ1-5|.|TRBD1
CASRGQGNQPQHF
TGTGCCAGCAGAGGACAGGGCAATCAGCCCCAGCATTTT
>TRBV5-6|TRBJ2-7|.|TRBD1
CASSLALGTVYEQYF
TGTGCCAGCAGCTTGGCTTTGGGGACAGTGTACGAGCAGTACTTC
>TRBV19|TRBJ2-3|.|TRBD2
CASSITSGLTDTQYF
TGTGCCAGTAGTATAACTAGCGGGCTGACAGATACGCAGTATTTT
>TRBV6-5|TRBJ2-7|.|TRBD2
CASRKIGGWDEQYF
TGTGCCAGCAGGAAGATCGGGGGGTGGGATGAGCAGTACTTC
>TRBV2|TRBJ2-1|.|TRBD2
CASSPPGGRAYNEQFF
TGTGCCAGCAGTCCTCCCGGCGGGAGGGCCTACAATGAGCAGTTCTTC
>TRBV7-9|TRBJ2-2|few|TRBD1
CASSPLQGATGELFF
TGTGCCAGCAGCCCCCTACAGGGGGCGACCGGGGAGCTGTTTTTT
>TRBV25-1|TRBJ1-5|.|.
CASSGGVAQPQHF
TGTGCCAGCAGTGGGGGGGTGGCCCAGCCCCAGCATTTT
>TRBV10-3|TRBJ2-3|.|.
CAISDGRTSPSTDTQYF
TGTGCCATCAGTGACGGCAGGACTTCGCCTAGCACAGATACGCAGTATTTT
>TRBV5-6|TRBJ1-2|.|.
CASTRGQGVYGYTF
TGTGCCAGCACCCGTGGGCAGGGCGTCTATGGCTACACCTTC
>TRBV15|TRBJ2-7|.|.
CATSRDRDSYEQYF
TGTGCCACCAGCAGAGACAGGGACTCCTACGAGCAGTACTTC
>TRBV10-2|TRBJ2-1|.|TRBD1
CASRDRSYEQFF
TGCGCCAGCAGGGACAGGTCGTATGAGCAGTTCTTC
>TRBV18|TRBJ1-5|.|.
CASSPLAGNSNQPQHF
TGTGCCAGCTCACCACTGGCAGGGAATAGCAATCAGCCCCAGCATTTT
>TRBV15|TRBJ2-1|.|.
CATSYPAGYNEQFF
TGTGCCACCAGTTACCCAGCGGGCTACAATGAGCAGTTCTTC
>TRBV6-5|TRBJ1-2|.|.
CASVISGFGYTF
TGTGCCAGCGTAATATCAGGGTTTGGCTACACCTTC
>TRBV27|TRBJ1-6|few|.
CASSFSTPGIYNSPLHF
TGTGCCAGCAGTTTTTCCACACCCGGGATTTATAATTCACCCCTCCACTTT
>TRBV9|TRBJ2-5|.|.
CASSVGGLVQETQYF
TGTGCCAGCAGCGTAGGGGGACTCGTACAAGAGACCCAGTACTTC
>TRBV7-9|TRBJ1-1|.|.
CASSILTGMNTEAFF
TGTGCCAGCAGCATATTAACAGGGATGAACACTGAAGCTTTCTTT
>TRBV3-1/TRBV3-2|TRBJ1-2|.|.
CASSLRTANYGYTF
TGTGCCAGCAGCCTTAGGACAGCCAACTATGGCTACACCTTC